The 16 T cell receptor beta chains presented below share a single source sample, sequenced in a study of cytomegalovirus exposure and HLA in healthy donors. PCR used 60 Vbeta primers and 13 Jbeta primers. Repertoires were generated with immunoSEQ multiplex PCR, while TCRdb's copy carries only in-frame clones and drops some. The sample yields approximately 140,000 clones, just over 70% seen once. Sequencing used PBMCs. Receptors originate from an older woman in good health and CMV-seropositive.

The rearrangement joins TRBV6-1 to TRBJ1-1, with a possible D match to TRBD1 (5 bases). The CDR3 spans 15 residues. V lost 0 bases, J lost 4 bases, and 12 bases lay in between. Germline values: CDR1 MNHNS, CDR2 SASEGT. The chain's CDR3 is CASSEAGRAGTEAFF. For the CDR3, the DNA is TGTGCCAGCAGTGAAGCTGGCAGGGCAGGCACTGAAGCTTTCTTT.

The chain is built from TRBV5-4 and TRBJ1-2; no reliable D call. V was clipped by 4 bases and J by 5 bases, with 12 bases between them. The CDR3 contains 13 residues. The V gene's germline CDR1 is SGHNT and CDR2 YYREEE (reference sequence). The chain's CDR3 is CASSANGDYGYTF. CDR3 coding DNA: TGTGCCAGCAGCGCGAACGGGGATTATGGCTACACCTTC.

The chain joins TRBV5-8 to TRBJ2-3; TRBD2 matches 12 bases. Germline CDR1 is SGHTS and CDR2 is YDEGEE. V was pared by 1 base and J by 6 bases, with 6 bases of the junction left unmatched. The CDR3 runs to 16 residues. CDR3 sequence reads: CASSLLTSGGEDTQYF. The CDR3 DNA reads TGTGCCAGCAGCTTGTTGACTAGCGGGGGAGAGGATACGCAGTATTTT.

The chain joins TRBV5-6 to TRBJ2-3; D might be TRBD2 (5 bases). The CDR3 runs 15 residues. Germline V lookup: CDR1 SGHDT, CDR2 YYEEEE. V lost 4 bases and J 0 bases, leaving 12 bases between the germline ends. The chain's CDR3 is CASSIGLISTDTQYF. The CDR3 DNA sequence: TGTGCCAGCAGCATCGGACTGATAAGCACAGATACGCAGTATTTT.

The rearrangement joins TRBV10-3 to TRBJ1-2; 9 nucleotides align to TRBD1. The CDR3 length is 14 residues. V was clipped by 3 bases and J by 4 bases; unmatched bases: 3. CDR1 ENHRY and CDR2 SYGVKD come from the germline V gene. The DNA for the CDR3 is TGTGCCATCAGTGACGACAGGGGGGCCTATGGCTACACCTTC. It encodes CAISDDRGAYGYTF.

V usage is TRBV4-2 and J usage is TRBJ1-3; 7 bases are shared with TRBD1. Germline loops: CDR1 LGHNA, CDR2 YNFKEQ. Trimming at V came to 1 base and at J to 4 bases, leaving 4 bases not matched to a gene. There are 15 residues in the CDR3. The CDR3 DNA follows: TGTGCCAGCAGCCAAGCAGGGGGATCAGGAAACACCATATATTTT. As protein: CASSQAGGSGNTIYF.

This chain links TRBV14 with TRBJ2-1, with TRBD1 identical over 7 bases. V shed 7 bases and J 7 bases; nucleotides not matched to a gene: 10. Germline-derived CDR1 and CDR2 are SGHDN and FVKESK. The CDR3 extends over 14 amino acids. The CDR3 protein is CASNLLSGQNEQFF. CDR3 DNA: TGTGCCAGCAACCTACTATCGGGACAGAATGAGCAGTTCTTC.

The genes are TRBV5-1 and TRBJ1-3; 9 positions agree with TRBD1. With 4 bases clipped from V and 0 bases from J, the junction kept 11 bases outside the gene matches. This CDR3 spans 18 amino acids. Germline assignment: CDR1 SGHRS and CDR2 YFSETQ. The CDR3 region has the DNA TGCGCCAGCAGCCCCGATCATACAGGGGGCTTCTCTGGAAACACCATATATTTT. Amino acid sequence: CASSPDHTGGFSGNTIYF.

In this sample, this clone turned up once. The genes are TRBV4-1 and TRBJ2-7; the match to TRBD2 covers 7 bases. Trimming removed 0 bases from V and 2 bases from J; junction bases left unmatched: 7. The CDR3 extends over 16 amino acids. Germline-derived CDR1 and CDR2 are MGHRA and YSYEKL. The CDR3 sequence: CASSQDLGGYPYEQYF. The DNA for the CDR3 is TGCGCCAGCAGCCAAGATCTGGGAGGGTACCCCTACGAGCAGTACTTC.

The rearrangement links TRBV7-9 to TRBJ1-5; D possibly corresponds to TRBD1 (6 bases). This CDR3 has 15 amino acids. The germline V gene has CDR1 SEHNR and CDR2 FQNEAQ (reference sequence). Trimming removed 5 bases at V and 6 bases at J, with 17 bases between. The CDR3 here is CASSLGTGTFQPQHF. The CDR3 bases are TGTGCCAGCAGCCTAGGTACAGGGACGTTTCAGCCCCAGCATTTT.

This chain connects TRBV4-1 to TRBJ2-5; 9 bases agree with TRBD2. The J call may not be correct, given that the DNA end is closer to TRBJ2-7. The CDR3 loop spans 14 amino acids. The germline gives CDR1 MGHRA, CDR2 YSYEKL. The CDR3 is CASSPLAGTYEQYF. CDR3 in DNA: TGCGCCAGCAGCCCCCTAGCGGGGACCTACGAGCAGTACTTC.

As regards this clone: The same CDR3 arises from other DNA sequences in this sample as well. V gene TRBV15 combines with J gene TRBJ2-7; 8 bases are a match to TRBD1. V lost 0 bases and J lost 2; bases outside the gene matches: 0. CDR1 is LNHNV and CDR2 is YYDKDF in the germline V gene (reference sequence). The CDR3 has 14 amino acids. The CDR3: CATSRDRGPYEQYF. Written as DNA, the CDR3 is TGTGCCACCAGCAGAGACAGGGGGCCCTACGAGCAGTACTTC.

This chain uses TRBV5-6 with TRBJ2-5, with TRBD2 as a possible D gene (6 bases). The CDR3 length is 17 residues. V lost 2 bases and J lost 5, with 22 bases in between. Per germline, CDR1 SGHDT and CDR2 YYEEEE. The CDR3 here is CASSFRGSAPRGETQYF. The CDR3 DNA sequence: TGTGCCAGCAGCTTCCGGGGGTCGGCCCCCAGAGGGGAGACCCAGTACTTC.

The rearrangement uses TRBV5-1 and TRBJ1-6; 7 bases are a match to TRBD1. V gave up 0 bases and J gave up 9 bases; unmatched junction bases: 3. Germline assignment: CDR1 SGHRS and CDR2 YFSETQ. This CDR3 region has 14 residues. The CDR3 region is CASSLEGDSSPLHF. The CDR3 DNA follows: TGCGCCAGCAGCTTGGAAGGGGACAGTTCACCCCTCCACTTT. Combining the CDR3 with reference TRBV5-1 and TRBJ1-6 gives the whole variable domain KAGVTQTPRYLIKTRGQQVTLSCSPISGHRSVSWYQQTPGQGLQFLFEYFSETQRNKGNFPGRFSGRQFSNSRSEMNVSTLELGDSALYLCASSLEGDSSPLHFGNGTRLTVT.

This sequence joins TRBV14 and TRBJ2-2; tentative D call: TRBD1 (6 bases). V lost 4 bases and J lost 0, with 9 bases in between. CDR1 is SGHDN and CDR2 is FVKESK in the germline V gene. The CDR3 extends over 15 amino acids. The DNA of the CDR3 is TGTGCCAGCAGCCTATGGGACACGAACACCGGGGAGCTGTTTTTT. Protein: CASSLWDTNTGELFF.

Here the CDR3 DNA reads TGTGCCAGCAGCGTAGCCCCAACAGGGGGGGCCTACGAGCAGTACTTC. Amino acids: CASSVAPTGGAYEQYF. The chain employs TRBV9 and TRBJ2-7; D might be TRBD1 (8 bases). The CDR3 length is 16 residues. Germline V gives CDR1 SGDLS, CDR2 YYNGEE. V was shortened by 0 bases and J by 2 bases, with 15 bases between the two germline ends.